The sequence of this TCR beta chain was determined in a study of T cell responses to AZD1222 COVID-19 vaccine. Looking at the study overall: Pooling of second doses given at about 4 or about 12 weeks was done.

The V end was cut by 5 bases, the J end by 0 bases, with 14 bases between. The V gene's germline CDR1 is SGHRS and CDR2 YFSETQ. The CDR3 is made up of 16 amino acids. Data came from immunoSEQ multiplex PCR; TCRdb stores just in-frame clones and leaves some out. The sample has about 120,000 clones; approximately 88% are singletons. Study observations and caveats: There were repertoire samples only from the period after the peak T cell response. Clonal diversity was possibly underestimated; the donors were predominantly white British and more often female.

As concerns this clone: What it binds is not known.

The sample here was peripheral blood, taken on day 0 of AZD1222 vaccination. The TCR originated in an adult in good health. This rearrangement joins TRBV5-1 to TRBJ1-4; possible D gene TRBD1, 5 bases. In DNA, the CDR3 is TGCGCCAGCAGTAGGGACCTCCTCTCAACTAATGAAAAACTGTTTTTT. As protein: CASSRDLLSTNEKLFF.